This T cell receptor beta chain was sequenced during a study of cytomegalovirus exposure and HLA in healthy donors. Findings of the study overall: The authors enumerated over 150 TCR beta chains as linked to cytomegalovirus.

Of note for this clone: Its antigen is as yet unknown.

The protocol was immunoSEQ multiplex PCR, while the TCRdb copy is restricted to in-frame clones and leaves out a portion. Altogether some 350,000 clones are present, roughly nine tenths being singletons, with the ten largest covering roughly 1.2%. The CDR3 is made up of 17 amino acids. V was clipped by 2 bases and J by 0 bases, with 14 bases between them. In germline, CDR1 is KGHSH, CDR2 LQKENI. This clonotype was sampled from a woman under 40 in good health and CMV-seropositive. Sequenced input: PBMCs. The chain carries TRBV18 and TRBJ1-5; D gene unclear. DNA of the CDR3: TGTGCCAGCTCACCAGATGGGGAGACTTATAGCAATCAGCCCCAGCATTTT. As protein: CASSPDGETYSNQPQHF.